Detailed here is one TCR beta chain. Its specificity is unknown. The length of the CDR3 is 15 residues. V gave up 0 bases and J gave up 1 base, with 9 bases separating them. Germline V gene sequence: CDR1 SGHVS, CDR2 FNYEAQ. The sample belongs to a study of T cell repertoires in cytomegalovirus infection. Study-wide points: In two of eight donors, the top clonotype was HLA-C-restricted CMV-specific.

TCRdb reanalysed the reads using MiXCR and keeps one entry per CDR3 protein. The profile covers some 350,000 distinct CDR3 sequences, with about 35% appearing a single time and about 13% taken by the ten largest. Here the sequenced sample was cultured PBMCs, taken from culture after CMV antigen stimulation. The genes are TRBV7-6 and TRBJ1-1; D gene unclear. The origin of this receptor is a human donor in good health (CMV status not recorded). Some clones in this sample may be carry-over from other donors' samples. The CDR3 spells CASSLAVRANTEAFF. CDR3 nucleotides: TGTGCCAGCAGCTTAGCGGTAAGGGCGAACACTGAAGCTTTCTTT. The complete variable domain, with remaining parts taken from reference TRBV7-6 and TRBJ1-1, reads GAGVSQSPRYKVTKRGQDVALRCDPISGHVSLYWYRQALGQGPEFLTYFNYEAQQDKSGLPNDRFSAERPEGSISTLTIQRTEQRDSAMYRCASSLAVRANTEAFFGQGTRLTVV.